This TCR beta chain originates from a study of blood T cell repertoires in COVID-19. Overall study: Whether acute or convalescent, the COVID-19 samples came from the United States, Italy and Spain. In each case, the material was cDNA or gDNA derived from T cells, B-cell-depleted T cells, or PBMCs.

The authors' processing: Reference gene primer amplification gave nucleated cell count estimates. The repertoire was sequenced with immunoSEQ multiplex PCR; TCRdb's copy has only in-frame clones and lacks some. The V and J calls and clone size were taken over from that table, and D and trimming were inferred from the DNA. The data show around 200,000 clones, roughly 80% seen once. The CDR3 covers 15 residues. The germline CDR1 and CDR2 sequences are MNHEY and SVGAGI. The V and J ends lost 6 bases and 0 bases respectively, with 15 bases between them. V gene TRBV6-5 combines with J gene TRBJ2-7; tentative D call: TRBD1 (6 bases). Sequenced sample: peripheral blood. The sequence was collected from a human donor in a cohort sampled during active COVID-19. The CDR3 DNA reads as TGTGCCAGCAGCCCCTCCCAGGGGACCTCCTACGAGCAGTACTTC. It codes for CASSPSQGTSYEQYF.